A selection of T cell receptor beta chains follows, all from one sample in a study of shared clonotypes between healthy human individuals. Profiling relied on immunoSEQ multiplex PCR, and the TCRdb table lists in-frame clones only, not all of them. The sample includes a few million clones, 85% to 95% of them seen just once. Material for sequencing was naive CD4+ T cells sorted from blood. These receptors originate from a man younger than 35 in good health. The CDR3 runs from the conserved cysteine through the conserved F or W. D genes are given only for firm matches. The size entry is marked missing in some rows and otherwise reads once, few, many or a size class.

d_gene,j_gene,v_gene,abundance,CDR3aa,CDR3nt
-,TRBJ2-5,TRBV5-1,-,CASSFNPPDPKETQYF,TGCGCCAGCAGCTTTAATCCGCCAGACCCAAAAGAGACCCAGTACTTC
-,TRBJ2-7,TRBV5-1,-,CASSPPRGYEQYF,TGCGCCAGCAGCCCCCCCCGGGGCTACGAGCAGTACTTC
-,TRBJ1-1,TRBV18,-,CASSLGTVNTEAFF,TGTGCCAGCTCACTCGGGACGGTGAACACTGAAGCTTTCTTT
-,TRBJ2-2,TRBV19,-,CASSIGDRGELFF,TGTGCCAGTAGTATAGGGGACCGCGGGGAGCTGTTTTTT
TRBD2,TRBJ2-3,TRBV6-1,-,CASTGAGGVYTQYF,TGTGCCAGCACTGGAGCGGGGGGCGTCTATACGCAGTATTTT
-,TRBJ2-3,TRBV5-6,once,CASSLAGTDTQYF,TGTGCCAGCAGCTTGGCGGGCACAGATACGCAGTATTTT
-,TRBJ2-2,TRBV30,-,CSGFSNTGELFF,TGTTCCGGTTTTTCGAACACCGGGGAGCTGTTTTTT
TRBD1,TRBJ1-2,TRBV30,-,CAWDSGQASNYGYTF,TGTGCCTGGGATTCCGGACAGGCGTCTAACTATGGCTACACCTTC
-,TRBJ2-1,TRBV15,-,CATSRDDGNEQFF,TGTGCCACCAGCAGAGATGACGGGAACGAGCAGTTCTTC
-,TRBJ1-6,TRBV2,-,CASSVVTSSYNSPLHF,TGTGCCAGCAGTGTGGTGACGAGCTCCTATAATTCACCCCTCCACTTT
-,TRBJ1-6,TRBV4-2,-,CASSQGAVNSPLHF,TGTGCCAGCAGCCAAGGAGCAGTGAATTCACCCCTCCACTTT
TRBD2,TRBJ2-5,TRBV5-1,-,CASSLGSGRIPETQYF,TGCGCCAGCAGCTTGGGTAGCGGGAGGATACCAGAGACCCAGTACTTC
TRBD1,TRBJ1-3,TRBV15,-,CATSGTEGNTIYF,TGTGCCACCAGCGGGACAGAAGGAAACACCATATATTTT
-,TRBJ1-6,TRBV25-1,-,CASSDPRGGSGNSPLHF,TGTGCCAGCAGTGACCCCCGGGGGGGATCTGGGAATTCACCCCTCCACTTT
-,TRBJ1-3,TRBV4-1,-,CASSQVGTAGNTIYF,TGCGCCAGCAGCCAAGTGGGAACGGCTGGAAACACCATATATTTT
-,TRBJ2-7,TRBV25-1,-,CASSGYEQYF,TGTGCCAGCAGTGGGTACGAGCAGTACTTC
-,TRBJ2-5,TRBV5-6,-,CASSLGQSGETQYF,TGTGCCAGCAGCTTGGGACAGTCTGGGGAGACCCAGTACTTC
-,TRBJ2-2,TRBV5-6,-,CASTPWWGRTGELFF,TGTGCCAGCACGCCATGGTGGGGCAGGACCGGGGAGCTGTTTTTT